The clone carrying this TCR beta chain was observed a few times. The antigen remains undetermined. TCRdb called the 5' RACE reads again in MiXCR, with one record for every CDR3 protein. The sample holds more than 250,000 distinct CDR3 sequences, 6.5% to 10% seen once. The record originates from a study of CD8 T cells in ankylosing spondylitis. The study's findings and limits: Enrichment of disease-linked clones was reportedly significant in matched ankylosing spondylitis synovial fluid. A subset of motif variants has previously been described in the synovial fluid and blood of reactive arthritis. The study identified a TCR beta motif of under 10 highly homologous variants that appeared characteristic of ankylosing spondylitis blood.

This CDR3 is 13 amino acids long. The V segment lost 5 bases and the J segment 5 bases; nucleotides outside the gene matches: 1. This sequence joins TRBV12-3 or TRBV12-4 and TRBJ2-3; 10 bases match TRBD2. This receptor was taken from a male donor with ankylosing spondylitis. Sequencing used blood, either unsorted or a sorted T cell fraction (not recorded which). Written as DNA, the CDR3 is TGTGCCAGCAGTACTAGCGGGGTAGATACGCAGTATTTT. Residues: CASSTSGVDTQYF.